A single sample is the source of the 12 T cell receptor beta chains below, sequenced in a study of blood T cell repertoires in COVID-19. The data were produced by immunoSEQ multiplex PCR, yet TCRdb's version contains in-frame clones alone and is incomplete. The table records about 97,000 clones, roughly nine tenths of them present only once. Sequencing was performed on peripheral blood. These receptors all stem from a man aged 50 or older with acute or convalescent COVID-19.

This clone was seen a handful of times. The chain has TRBV5-1 and TRBJ1-5; D not resolved. Trimming stripped 2 bases from V and 1 base from J, with 10 bases between. The CDR3 is made up of 15 amino acids. Germline CDR1 and CDR2: SGHRS and YFSETQ. Written as DNA, the CDR3 is TGCGCCAGCAGCTTATTTTCGGGGAGCAATCAGCCCCAGCATTTT. This sequence encodes CASSLFSGSNQPQHF.

The chain joins TRBV7-2 to TRBJ1-1; 7 nucleotides align to TRBD1. V lost 6 bases, J lost 5 bases, and 9 bases stayed unmatched. CDR1 and CDR2 from the germline V gene are SGHTA and FQGNSA. The CDR3 runs to 14 residues. CDR3 sequence: CASSPGQRITEAFF. The CDR3 bases are TGTGCCAGCAGTCCGGGACAGCGTATTACTGAAGCTTTCTTT.

The chain uses TRBV7-8 and TRBJ2-3, with 7 bases that match TRBD2. This CDR3 is built from 15 residues. Germline assignment: CDR1 SGHVS and CDR2 FQNEAQ. Trimming removed 5 bases from V and 4 bases from J; junction bases left unmatched: 9. CDR3 residues: CASSLRGTKADTQYF. CDR3 bases: TGTGCCAGCAGCCTGCGGGGGACGAAGGCAGATACGCAGTATTTT. Variable domain in full (rest from reference TRBV7-8 and TRBJ2-3): GAGVSQSPRYKVAKRGQDVALRCDPISGHVSLFWYQQALGQGPEFLTYFQNEAQLDKSGLPSDRFFAERPEGSVSTLKIQRTQQEDSAVYLCASSLRGTKADTQYFGPGTRLTVL.

The genes are TRBV6-5 and TRBJ1-5; D might be TRBD1 (6 bases). There are 13 residues in the CDR3. Germline lookup yields CDR1 MNHEY and CDR2 SVGAGI. Trimming removed 5 bases at V and 11 bases at J, with 16 bases between. The CDR3 nucleotides read TGTGCCAGCAGTCGGCAGGGGCTATCAGCCCAGCATTTT. This translates into CASSRQGLSAQHF.

V gene TRBV5-1 combines with J gene TRBJ1-1; 9 bases are shared with TRBD1. This CDR3 is built from 18 residues. Germline trimming cut 1 base from V and 1 base from J; bases unmatched to any gene: 11. Germline assignment: CDR1 SGHRS and CDR2 YFSETQ. The CDR3: CASSLKPGQGKKNTEAFF. The CDR3 DNA is TGCGCCAGCAGCTTGAAGCCGGGACAGGGAAAGAAGAACACTGAAGCTTTCTTT.

This chain connects TRBV11-3 to TRBJ1-1, with TRBD1 identical over 7 bases. The CDR3 contains 13 residues. The junction had 1 base not matched to a gene; V was cut back by 6 bases and J by 0 bases. Per germline, CDR1 SGHNT and CDR2 YENEEA. The CDR3, as DNA: TGTGCCAGCAGGGGACAGATGAACACTGAAGCTTTCTTT. Amino acid sequence: CASRGQMNTEAFF. Full variable domain (remainder filled in from reference TRBV11-3 and TRBJ1-1): EAGVVQSPRYKIIEKKQPVAFWCNPISGHNTLYWYLQNLGQGPELLIRYENEEAVDDSQLPKDRFSAERLKGVDSTLKIQPAELGDSAVYLCASRGQMNTEAFFGQGTRLTVV.

The chain is built from TRBV11-3 and TRBJ1-1; D is ambiguous. V lost 1 base, J lost 1 base, and 7 bases lay in between. The CDR3 is 14 residues long. The germline V gene encodes CDR1 SGHNT and CDR2 YENEEA. CDR3: CASSLGRGNTEAFF. As DNA, the CDR3 is TGTGCCAGCAGCTTAGGGAGAGGGAACACTGAAGCTTTCTTT. The whole variable domain, filled in from reference TRBV11-3 and TRBJ1-1, reads EAGVVQSPRYKIIEKKQPVAFWCNPISGHNTLYWYLQNLGQGPELLIRYENEEAVDDSQLPKDRFSAERLKGVDSTLKIQPAELGDSAVYLCASSLGRGNTEAFFGQGTRLTVV.

The chain combines TRBV27 with TRBJ2-7, with 8 bases lining up with TRBD1. The V gene's germline CDR1 is MNHEY and CDR2 SMNVEV (reference sequence). The length of the CDR3 is 13 residues. The trim removed 3 bases at V and 6 bases at J, leaving 4 bases unmatched. CDR3 amino acids: CASSFPGTGEQYF. The CDR3 region has the DNA TGTGCCAGCAGTTTCCCCGGGACAGGCGAGCAGTACTTC.

The rearrangement joins TRBV3-1 (or the pseudogene TRBV3-2) to TRBJ2-1, with a weak D call TRBD1 (5 bases). CDR3 size: 16 residues. Germline CDR1 is LGHDT and CDR2 is YNNKEL (reference sequence). V dropped 0 bases and J dropped 6 bases, with 15 bases sitting between them. The CDR3 DNA is TGTGCCAGCAGCCAAGAAAGGACAACGTTCTCCAATGAGCAGTTCTTC. Its translation: CASSQERTTFSNEQFF.

In this sample, this clone turned up a few times. The V and J genes are TRBV2 and TRBJ1-5; D unresolved. Germline loops: CDR1 SNHLY, CDR2 FYNNEI. Trimming took off 8 bases at V and 0 bases at J, with 8 bases between the two ends. The CDR3 is made up of 13 amino acids. Written as DNA, the CDR3 is TGTGCCAGCCAGATGAATAGCAATCAGCCCCAGCATTTT. This codes for CASQMNSNQPQHF. The complete variable domain, with remaining parts taken from reference TRBV2 and TRBJ1-5, reads EPEVTQTPSHQVTQMGQEVILRCVPISNHLYFYWYRQILGQKVEFLVSFYNNEISEKSEIFDDQFSVERPDGSNFTLKIRSTKLEDSAMYFCASQMNSNQPQHFGDGTRLSIL.

V is TRBV28 and J is TRBJ1-2; no clear D. The CDR3 contains 15 residues. V shed 2 bases and J shed 3 bases, with 13 bases lying between them. Germline lookup yields CDR1 MDHEN and CDR2 SYDVKM. CDR3 amino acids: CASSLTPAGDYGYTF. The CDR3 region has the DNA TGTGCCAGCAGTTTAACCCCGGCCGGGGACTATGGCTACACCTTC.

V and J are TRBV27 and TRBJ1-5, with D unclear. V was shortened by 7 bases and J by 0 bases, with 13 bases between the two germline ends. There are 15 residues in the CDR3. Looked up from germline, CDR1 is MNHEY and CDR2 is SMNVEV (reference sequence). CDR3 in DNA: TGTGCCAGCACCTGGCGGGGTAATAGCAATCAGCCCCAGCATTTT. Translating it yields CASTWRGNSNQPQHF.